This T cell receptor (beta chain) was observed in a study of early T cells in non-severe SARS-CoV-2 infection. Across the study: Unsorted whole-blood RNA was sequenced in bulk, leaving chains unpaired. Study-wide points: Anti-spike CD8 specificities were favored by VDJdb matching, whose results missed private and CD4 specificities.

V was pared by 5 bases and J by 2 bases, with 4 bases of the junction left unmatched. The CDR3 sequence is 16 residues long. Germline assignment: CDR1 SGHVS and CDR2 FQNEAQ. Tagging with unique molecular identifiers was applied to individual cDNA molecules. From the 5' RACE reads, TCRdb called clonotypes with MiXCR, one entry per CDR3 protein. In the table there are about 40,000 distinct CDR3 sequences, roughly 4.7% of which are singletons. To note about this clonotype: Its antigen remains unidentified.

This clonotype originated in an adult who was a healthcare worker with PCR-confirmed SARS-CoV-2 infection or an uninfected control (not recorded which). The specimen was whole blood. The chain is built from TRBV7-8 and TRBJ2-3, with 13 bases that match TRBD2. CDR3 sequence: CASSQGLAGATDTQYF. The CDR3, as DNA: TGTGCCAGCAGCCAAGGACTAGCGGGGGCCACAGATACGCAGTATTTT.